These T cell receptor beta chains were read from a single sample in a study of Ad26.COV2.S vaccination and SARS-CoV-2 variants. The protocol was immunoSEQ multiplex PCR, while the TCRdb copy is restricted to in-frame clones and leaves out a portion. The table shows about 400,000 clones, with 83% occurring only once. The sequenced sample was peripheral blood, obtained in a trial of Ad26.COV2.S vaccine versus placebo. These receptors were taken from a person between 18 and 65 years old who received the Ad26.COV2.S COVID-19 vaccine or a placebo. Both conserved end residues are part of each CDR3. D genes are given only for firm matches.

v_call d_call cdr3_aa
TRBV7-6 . CASSPEGGYPTEAFF
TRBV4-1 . CASSHVLGWENTEAFF
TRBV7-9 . CASSLAHTDTQYF
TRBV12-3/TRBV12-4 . CASSTDRNEQFF
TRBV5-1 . CASSLGVDGDTQYF
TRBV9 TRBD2 CASSVVAGRLAGGRPHNEQFF
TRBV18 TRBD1 CASSLGEGASYGYTF
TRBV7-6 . CASSPTTLGGEKLFF
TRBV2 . CASSEAHGGPPYEQYF
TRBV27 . CASSFGLMNTEAFF
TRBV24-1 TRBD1 CATSEAGTGGGGEQFF
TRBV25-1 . CASSAKTATNEKLFF
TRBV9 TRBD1 CASSVTGTGEGGYTF
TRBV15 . CATGAGQFSGNTIYF
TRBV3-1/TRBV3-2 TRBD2 CASSLGLAGVKQFF
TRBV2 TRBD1 CASRPIQGANYEQYF
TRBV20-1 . CSASPATGSGGYTF